These 11 T cell receptor beta chains came from one sample sequenced in a study of long-term antiretroviral therapy in people with HIV. Run at survey level, the immunoSEQ assay was version v3.0. Generated by immunoSEQ multiplex PCR, the TCRdb table keeps only in-frame clones and is missing some. Of under 30,000 clones listed, approximately 94% are singletons. This material consisted of unsorted PBMCs, taken roughly 7.1 years after starting antiretroviral therapy. Every receptor here comes from a man in his fifties with HIV.

There are a few counts of this clone. The chain is built from TRBV11-2 and TRBJ2-3; 11 bases fit TRBD2. Germline values: CDR1 SGHAT, CDR2 FQNNGV. The CDR3 is 15 residues long. Trimming removed 5 bases from V and 2 bases from J; junction bases left unmatched: 3. CDR3 sequence (DNA): TGTGCCAGCAGCCGGACTAGCGGGTTCACAGATACGCAGTATTTT. Protein product: CASSRTSGFTDTQYF. Full variable domain (remainder filled in from reference TRBV11-2 and TRBJ2-3): EAGVAQSPRYKIIEKRQSVAFWCNPISGHATLYWYQQILGQGPKLLIQFQNNGVVDDSQLPKDRFSAERLKGVDSTLKIQPAKLEDSAVYLCASSRTSGFTDTQYFGPGTRLTVL.

The V and J genes are TRBV6-5 and TRBJ1-1; the D gene is possibly TRBD1 (5 bases). The CDR3 consists of 14 residues. Trimming cost V 0 bases and J 4 bases, with 9 bases left between them. Germline assignment: CDR1 MNHEY and CDR2 SVGAGI. CDR3 protein: CASSYSQGGTEAFF. DNA for the CDR3: TGTGCCAGCAGTTACTCGCAGGGTGGCACTGAAGCTTTCTTT.

CDR3 loop: CASSWDTSYEQYF. CDR3 nucleotide sequence: TGCGCCAGCAGCTGGGACACCTCCTACGAGCAGTACTTC. The chain is built from TRBV5-1 and TRBJ2-7; TRBD1 is a possible D gene (6 bases). V was pared by 3 bases and J by 0 bases, with 7 bases between. The germline CDR1 and CDR2 sequences are SGHRS and YFSETQ. This CDR3 comprises 13 residues.

J is TRBJ1-1 and V is TRBV6-1; TRBD1 might be the D (5 bases). The CDR3 covers 11 residues. Germline V gene lookup returns CDR1 MNHNS and CDR2 SASEGT. The V end lost 7 bases, the J end lost 5 bases, and 8 bases lay between the germline ends. This chain's CDR3 is CASIGETEAFF. The CDR3 DNA reads as TGTGCCAGCATAGGGGAGACTGAAGCTTTCTTT.

This rearrangement joins TRBV6-5 to TRBJ2-2; 12 bases are shared with TRBD1. The CDR3 is 15 residues long. V lost 2 bases, J lost 10 bases, and 5 bases stayed unmatched. The germline CDR1 and CDR2 sequences are MNHEY and SVGAGI. This CDR3 reads CASSYGDRGQVELFF. The CDR3 DNA is TGTGCCAGCAGTTACGGGGACAGGGGGCAGGTGGAGCTGTTTTTT.

The chain has TRBV19 and TRBJ2-2; 9 bases agree with TRBD2. Germline V gene sequence: CDR1 LNHDA, CDR2 SQIVND (reference sequence). This CDR3 comprises 16 residues. Losses at the gene ends were 5 bases for V and 6 bases for J; bases not matched to a gene: 10. CDR3 DNA sequence: TGTGCCAGTAGTCCCCCGGGACTAGCATTCCCCGGGGAGCTGTTTTTT. This codes for CASSPPGLAFPGELFF.

The gene calls are TRBV6-1 and TRBJ2-1, with D perhaps TRBD1 (6 bases). Per germline, CDR1 MNHNS and CDR2 SASEGT. V was trimmed by 1 base and J by 4 bases, leaving 11 bases between them. CDR3 length: 15 amino acids. CDR3 DNA sequence: TGTGCCAGCAGTGAAGACAGGGTCTCTTACAATGAGCAGTTCTTC. This gives the protein CASSEDRVSYNEQFF.

This sequence joins TRBV7-3 and TRBJ1-1, with D maybe TRBD1 (6 bases). This CDR3 region has 13 residues. V was shortened by 0 bases and J by 4 bases, with 6 bases between the two germline ends. CDR1 is SGHTA and CDR2 is FQGTGA in the germline V gene. The CDR3: CASSLTGGTEAFF. In DNA, the CDR3 is TGTGCCAGCAGCTTAACAGGGGGCACTGAAGCTTTCTTT.

The gene calls are TRBV10-3 and TRBJ1-5; D ambiguous. Germline V gene data show CDR1 as ENHRY and CDR2 as SYGVKD. The V and J ends lost 7 bases and 0 bases respectively, with 7 bases between them. The CDR3 spans 13 residues. In nucleotides, the CDR3 is TGTGCCATCAATGGCGATAGCAATCAGCCCCAGCATTTT. Protein sequence: CAINGDSNQPQHF.

The sample holds one count of this clone. The V call is TRBV5-1, the J call TRBJ2-7; 9 nucleotides agree with TRBD2. The CDR3 consists of 15 residues. The J segment lost 5 bases and the V segment lost 1 base, leaving 7 bases of the junction unmatched. Looked up from germline, CDR1 is SGHRS and CDR2 is YFSETQ. The CDR3 here is CASSLSASGVNEQYF. The CDR3 DNA reads TGCGCCAGCAGCTTGAGCGCTAGCGGGGTGAACGAGCAGTACTTC.

This rearrangement joins TRBV9 to TRBJ1-2; D remains ambiguous. Germline V lookup: CDR1 SGDLS, CDR2 YYNGEE. The V end was cut by 4 bases, the J end by 5 bases, with 6 bases between. This CDR3 is 11 amino acids long. CDR3 sequence: CASSQAYGYTF. Written as DNA, the CDR3 is TGTGCCAGCAGCCAGGCATATGGCTACACCTTC. Looking up the rest from reference TRBV9 and TRBJ1-2 gives the full variable domain: DSGVTQTPKHLITATGQRVTLRCSPRSGDLSVYWYQQSLDQGLQFLIQYYNGEERAKGNILERFSAQQFPDLHSELNLSSLELGDSALYFCASSQAYGYTFGSGTRLTVV.